A single sample is the source of the 30 T cell receptor beta chains below, sequenced in a study of CD8 T cells in ankylosing spondylitis. TCRdb recomputed calls from the 5' RACE reads with MiXCR, one row per CDR3 protein. The table has about 360,000 distinct CDR3 sequences, 20% to 25% seen once; the top ten hold about an eighth. The specimen was blood, either unsorted or a sorted T cell fraction (not recorded which). The receptors originated from a male donor with ankylosing spondylitis or in good health (not recorded which).

In this sample, this clonotype turned up a few times. The chain links TRBV10-3 to TRBJ2-3, with 9 bases that match TRBD1. CDR3 size: 16 residues. Germline trimming cut 10 bases from V and 4 bases from J; bases unmatched to any gene: 15. Germline loops: CDR1 ENHRY, CDR2 SYGVKD. CDR3 DNA sequence: TGTGCCACCACCACACTACAGGGGGCCCTCGCAGATACGCAGTATTTT. Its protein is CATTTLQGALADTQYF.

Only a few counts were recorded for this clonotype. The V call is TRBV15, the J call TRBJ2-2; TRBD2 matches at 11 bases. Germline CDR1 reads LNHNV; CDR2 reads YYDKDF (reference sequence). After removal of 1 base from V and 4 bases from J, the junction contained 8 bases not matched to a gene. CDR3 length: 18 residues. CDR3 amino acids: CATSRATSGEGVTGELFF. CDR3 nucleotide sequence: TGTGCCACCAGCAGAGCGACTAGCGGGGAAGGCGTCACCGGGGAGCTGTTTTTT.

The CDR3 region is CASSPPGLAGANEQFF. The CDR3 nucleotides read TGTGCCAGCAGTCCTCCGGGACTAGCGGGGGCCAATGAGCAGTTCTTC. The chain is built from TRBV6-2 or TRBV6-3 and TRBJ2-1; TRBD2 aligns across 14 bases. This CDR3 contains 16 residues. Trimming took 5 bases from V and 6 from J; bases not matched to a gene: 6. Germline V gives CDR1 MNHEY, CDR2 SVGEGT.

The chain joins TRBV6-4 to TRBJ2-1, with 9 bases that match TRBD2. CDR1 and CDR2 from the germline V gene are MRHNA and SNTAGT. V shed 4 bases, J shed 9 bases, and the junction held 10 bases outside the gene matches. There are 15 residues in the CDR3. CDR3 nucleotides: TGTGCCAGCAGTGCGTGGGCGGGGGGGCCTGGTGAGCAGTTCTTC. Residues: CASSAWAGGPGEQFF.

CDR3 bases: TGTGCCAGCAGCCAAGAGGGGACGGTCCTCTACGAGCAGTACTTC. It is translated as CASSQEGTVLYEQYF. V is TRBV3-1 and J is TRBJ2-7; either TRBD1 or TRBD2 may supply D (5 bases each). This CDR3 is 15 amino acids long. Germline CDR1 and CDR2: LGHDT and YNNKEL (reference sequence). V lost 0 bases and J 3 bases, leaving 12 bases between the germline ends.

Ten or more counts support this clonotype. V gene TRBV6-4 combines with J gene TRBJ2-3, with D perhaps TRBD2 (5 bases). Germline V CDR1 and CDR2: MRHNA, SNTAGT. The ends were cut back, 2 bases at V and 4 bases at J, with 13 bases in the middle. CDR3 length: 15 amino acids. The CDR3 coding sequence is TGTGCCAGCAGTGACCGGGGAGAGGGAGCAGATACGCAGTATTTT. It is translated as CASSDRGEGADTQYF.

This clonotype came up a few times. This rearrangement joins TRBV7-9 to TRBJ2-7; 8 positions agree with TRBD1. With 7 bases clipped from V and 0 bases from J, the junction kept 11 bases outside the gene matches. The germline CDR1 and CDR2 sequences are SEHNR and FQNEAQ (reference sequence). The CDR3 consists of 16 residues. CDR3 amino acids: CASTPPGTGYSYEQYF. CDR3 sequence (DNA): TGTGCCAGCACCCCTCCCGGGACAGGTTACTCCTACGAGCAGTACTTC.

This chain connects TRBV28 to TRBJ2-5, with 7 bases identical to TRBD1. The ends lost 4 bases at V and 4 bases at J; junction bases unmatched: 9. CDR3 length: 15 residues. The germline V gene has CDR1 MDHEN and CDR2 SYDVKM. CDR3 nucleotide sequence: TGTGCCAGCAGTTCTCCGGGACAGATACCAGAGACCCAGTACTTC. It specifies CASSSPGQIPETQYF.

The table lists this clonotype with a few counts. CDR3 sequence (DNA): TGCGCCAGCAGTGACAGATCATCTGCAATCCAAGAGACCCAGTACTTC. This gives the protein CASSDRSSAIQETQYF. J is TRBJ2-5 and V is TRBV10-2; the D is unclear. V was trimmed by 3 bases and J by 1 base, leaving 15 bases between them. The germline gives CDR1 WSHSY, CDR2 SAAADI. This CDR3 region has 16 residues.

The chain has TRBV29-1 and TRBJ2-5; possibly TRBD2 for D (6 bases). Per the germline V gene, CDR1 is SQVTM and CDR2 is ANQGSEA. V was shortened by 4 bases and J by 5 bases, with 14 bases between the two germline ends. This CDR3 region has 13 residues. The CDR3 sequence: CSVVAWLAETQYF. The CDR3 coding sequence is TGCAGCGTTGTGGCCTGGCTAGCGGAGACCCAGTACTTC.

The V and J genes are TRBV20-1 and TRBJ2-5; 7 bases match TRBD1. V was clipped by 7 bases and J by 4 bases; unmatched bases: 12. Germline loops: CDR1 DFQATT, CDR2 SNEGSKA (reference sequence). The CDR3 covers 14 residues. CDR3: CSVQGGWQGETQYF. The DNA of the CDR3 is TGCAGTGTCCAAGGGGGCTGGCAGGGAGAGACCCAGTACTTC.

This clonotype was observed a few times. V usage is TRBV3-1 and J usage is TRBJ2-4; D could derive from TRBD1 or TRBD2 (5 bases each). The CDR3 spans 16 residues. CDR1 and CDR2 (germline): LGHDT, YNNKEL (reference sequence). Between the trimmed V and J ends, which lost 4 bases and 1 base, there was a span of 14 bases. Here the CDR3 reads CASSPGRTVAKNIQYF. The DNA of the CDR3 is TGTGCCAGCAGCCCGGGACGTACGGTTGCCAAAAACATTCAGTACTTC.

The J gene is TRBJ2-2, the V gene TRBV6-1; D remains unclear. Trimming took 6 bases from V and 4 from J, leaving 12 bases between them. The V gene's germline CDR1 is MNHNS and CDR2 SASEGT. There are 14 residues in the CDR3. The CDR3 spells CASSGNEVTGELFF. The DNA of the CDR3 is TGTGCCAGCAGCGGAAATGAAGTCACCGGGGAGCTGTTTTTT.

The rearrangement links TRBV28 to TRBJ1-2; no clear D gene. This CDR3 has 13 amino acids. Germline V gene data show CDR1 as MDHEN and CDR2 as SYDVKM. V was pared by 2 bases and J by 8 bases, with 12 bases between. The CDR3 coding sequence is TGTGCCAGCAGTTTACGAGAAGCTGCCGGCTACACCTTC. Translating it yields CASSLREAAGYTF.

The V and J genes are TRBV7-9 and TRBJ2-3; TRBD2 matches at 7 bases. This CDR3 comprises 13 residues. J was trimmed by 10 bases and V by 5 bases; bases with no gene match: 9. Germline loops: CDR1 SEHNR, CDR2 FQNEAQ (reference sequence). This chain's CDR3 is CASSPIGGKAQYF. The DNA of the CDR3 is TGTGCCAGCAGCCCCATCGGGGGGAAGGCGCAGTATTTT.

This clonotype was counted only a few times. CDR3 protein: CASSLVGAGYNSPLHF. The DNA for the CDR3 is TGTGCCAGCAGCTTGGTCGGGGCAGGGTATAATTCACCCCTCCACTTT. The chain combines TRBV5-6 with TRBJ1-6, with D possibly matching TRBD1 (5 bases). CDR3 length: 16 residues. Germline loops: CDR1 SGHDT, CDR2 YYEEEE. Trimming pared 0 bases from V and 4 bases from J, leaving 11 bases between.

The sample holds a few counts of this clonotype. The chain carries TRBV12-3 or TRBV12-4 and TRBJ2-7; tentatively, D is TRBD1 or TRBD2 (5 bases each). Trimming removed 5 bases at V and 7 bases at J, with 15 bases between. The CDR3 contains 13 residues. CDR3: CASSPGRVLEQYF. The CDR3 coding sequence is TGTGCCAGCAGTCCGGGACGGGTCTTGGAGCAGTACTTC.

The J gene is TRBJ2-3, the V gene TRBV9, with 9 positions matching TRBD2. The V segment lost 3 bases and the J segment 4 bases; nucleotides outside the gene matches: 9. This CDR3 is 16 amino acids long. Germline assignment: CDR1 SGDLS and CDR2 YYNGEE. The CDR3: CASSGGGGARADTQYF. The CDR3 nucleotides read TGTGCCAGCAGCGGAGGCGGGGGGGCCCGGGCAGATACGCAGTATTTT.

This sequence joins TRBV12-3 or TRBV12-4 and TRBJ1-1, with D unresolved. The CDR3 loop spans 12 amino acids. V was clipped by 6 bases and J by 7 bases, with 12 bases between them. The CDR3 loop reads CASSPPVDEAFF. Here the CDR3 DNA reads TGTGCCAGCAGCCCTCCAGTGGATGAAGCTTTCTTT.

The rearrangement links TRBV20-1 to TRBJ2-1, with 13 bases lining up with TRBD2. Per the germline V gene, CDR1 is DFQATT and CDR2 is SNEGSKA (reference sequence). V gave up 6 bases and J gave up 7 bases; unmatched junction bases: 9. The CDR3 is made up of 15 amino acids. CDR3 sequence reads: CSADGLAGAVNEQFF. The CDR3 nucleotides read TGCAGTGCGGACGGACTAGCGGGGGCAGTGAATGAGCAGTTCTTC.

This chain links TRBV12-3 or TRBV12-4 with TRBJ2-5, with TRBD1 as a possible D gene (6 bases). The CDR3 extends over 15 amino acids. Trimming removed 5 bases from V and 5 bases from J, with 18 bases in between. Here the CDR3 reads CASSPQGWIGETQYF. The CDR3 region has the DNA TGTGCCAGCAGTCCGCAGGGGTGGATAGGGGAGACCCAGTACTTC.

This clonotype was counted a few times. The J gene is TRBJ2-1, the V gene TRBV11-2; 11 bases are a match to TRBD2. Trimming at V came to 0 bases and at J to 4 bases, leaving 14 bases not matched to a gene. Germline-derived CDR1 and CDR2 are SGHAT and FQNNGV. This CDR3 spans 20 amino acids. The CDR3 loop is CASSLDVVETSGATYNEQFF. CDR3 nucleotide sequence: TGTGCCAGCAGCTTAGATGTAGTGGAGACTAGCGGGGCGACTTACAATGAGCAGTTCTTC.

This clonotype was observed a few times. The chain employs TRBV19 and TRBJ2-1; D is ambiguous. The CDR3 totals 15 residues. The V gene lost 6 bases and the J gene lost 0 bases, with 12 bases spanning the gap. The germline V gene has CDR1 LNHDA and CDR2 SQIVND (reference sequence). The CDR3 loop reads CASSYAPLSYNEQFF. CDR3 sequence (DNA): TGTGCCAGTAGCTACGCGCCCCTCTCCTACAATGAGCAGTTCTTC.

This clonotype has only a few counts. The chain has TRBV6-5 and TRBJ1-1; D may be TRBD1 (6 bases). The germline gives CDR1 MNHEY, CDR2 SVGAGI. The ends were cut back, 4 bases at V and 1 base at J, with 10 bases in the middle. CDR3 length: 14 residues. DNA for the CDR3: TGTGCCAGCAGTTCCTGGACAGCGAACACTGAAGCTTTCTTT. Translated: CASSSWTANTEAFF.

The rearrangement links TRBV20-1 to TRBJ2-7; D may be TRBD1 (6 bases). Trimming took 6 bases from V and 7 from J, leaving 19 bases between them. Germline lookup yields CDR1 DFQATT and CDR2 SNEGSKA (reference sequence). The CDR3 is 13 amino acids. The CDR3 protein is CSALDSPPLEQYF. The CDR3 bases are TGCAGTGCCCTGGACAGTCCACCTCTGGAGCAGTACTTC.

This chain connects TRBV4-1 to TRBJ2-5; no clear D gene. Germline V gives CDR1 MGHRA, CDR2 YSYEKL. The germline V and J ends were trimmed by 1 base and 1 base, with 13 bases remaining between them. The CDR3 consists of 16 residues. The DNA of the CDR3 is TGCGCCAGCAGCCAAGGCAAGAGGCCATCCCAAGAGACCCAGTACTTC. It is translated as CASSQGKRPSQETQYF.

The chain is built from TRBV12-3 or TRBV12-4 and TRBJ2-7; D not certain. This CDR3 comprises 13 residues. Trimming pared 3 bases from V and 2 bases from J, leaving 8 bases between. The CDR3 DNA sequence: TGTGCCAGCAGTTTCAGCTTAACCTACGAGCAGTACTTC. It is translated as CASSFSLTYEQYF.

The rearrangement links TRBV30 to TRBJ2-2; D ambiguous. The germline gives CDR1 GTSNPN, CDR2 SVGIG (reference sequence). The CDR3 contains 14 residues. V was pared by 0 bases and J by 3 bases, with 8 bases between. The CDR3 coding sequence is TGTGCCTGGAGTGTTTACAGTGACACCGGGGAGCTGTTTTTT. Translated, it gives CAWSVYSDTGELFF. Based on the CDR3 plus reference TRBV30 and TRBJ2-2, the full variable domain is SQTIHQWPATLVQPVGSPLSLECTVEGTSNPNLYWYRQAAGRGLQLLFYSVGIGQISSEVPQNLSASRPQDRQFILSSKKLLLSDSGFYLCAWSVYSDTGELFFGEGSRLTVL.

V gene TRBV2 combines with J gene TRBJ2-5, with 8 bases lining up with TRBD1. The CDR3 contains 13 residues. Looked up from germline, CDR1 is SNHLY and CDR2 is FYNNEI. Losses at the gene ends were 6 bases for V and 4 bases for J; bases not matched to a gene: 4. The DNA for the CDR3 is TGTGCCAGCAGGACCGGGACAGGAGAGACCCAGTACTTC. Protein sequence: CASRTGTGETQYF.

The chain carries TRBV15 and TRBJ1-1; D might be TRBD1 (5 bases). This CDR3 has 14 residues. Trimming took 5 bases from V and 7 from J, leaving 17 bases between them. CDR1 is LNHNV, CDR2 YYDKDF, per germline (reference sequence). CDR3 nucleotides: TGTGCCACCAGCCTTATAAGGCAGGGATTTGAAGCTTTCTTT. This translates into CATSLIRQGFEAFF.